The 25 T cell receptor beta chains reported below all come from one sample, sequenced in a study of PD-1 blockade in classical Hodgkin lymphoma. The method was immunoSEQ multiplex PCR; TCRdb's version includes in-frame clones alone and lacks a portion of them. The sample includes around 41,000 clones, approximately 70% of them seen just once. Each patient's relapse followed autologous stem cell transplantation, and brentuximab vedotin exposure varied. This specimen was peripheral blood mononuclear cells (PBMCs), taken before the second cycle of nivolumab. The receptors originated from a human donor with classical Hodgkin lymphoma.

This chain connects TRBV19 to TRBJ2-7, with a weak D call TRBD1 (6 bases). The CDR3 spans 13 residues. CDR1 is LNHDA, CDR2 SQIVND, per germline (reference sequence). Trimming took off 6 bases at V and 5 bases at J, with 14 bases between the two ends. The CDR3 loop reads CASRPGESDEQYF. The DNA of the CDR3 is TGTGCCAGTAGGCCAGGGGAGTCCGACGAGCAGTACTTC.

This clone appeared a few times. The chain employs TRBV13 and TRBJ1-4; D not resolved. Trimming stripped 1 base from V and 6 bases from J, with 6 bases between. CDR1 is PRHDT, CDR2 FYEKMQ, per germline (reference sequence). The CDR3 sequence is 13 residues long. This CDR3 is CASSLEGHEKLFF. CDR3 coding DNA: TGTGCCAGCAGCTTAGAAGGGCATGAAAAACTGTTTTTT. Combining the CDR3 with reference TRBV13 and TRBJ1-4 gives the whole variable domain AAGVIQSPRHLIKEKRETATLKCYPIPRHDTVYWYQQGPGQDPQFLISFYEKMQSDKGSIPDRFSAQQFSDYHSELNMSSLELGDSALYFCASSLEGHEKLFFGSGTQLSVL.

This clone was recorded once. This chain connects TRBV7-9 to TRBJ2-5; the D gene is possibly TRBD1 (6 bases). The CDR3 covers 17 residues. Trimming left V 5 bases short and J 1 base short, with 20 bases between. The germline gives CDR1 SEHNR, CDR2 FQNEAQ (reference sequence). CDR3 protein: CASSPDSRNRAQETQYF. The DNA of the CDR3 is TGTGCCAGCAGCCCGGATTCGAGAAACAGGGCCCAAGAGACCCAGTACTTC. The full variable domain, rest sourced from reference TRBV7-9 and TRBJ2-5, is DTGVSQNPRHKITKRGQNVTFRCDPISEHNRLYWYRQTLGQGPEFLTYFQNEAQLEKSRLLSDRFSAERPKGSFSTLEIQRTEQGDSAMYLCASSPDSRNRAQETQYFGPGTRLLVL.

The chain joins TRBV7-3 to TRBJ1-1; D is unclear. Germline CDR1 reads SGHTA; CDR2 reads FQGTGA. Trimming removed 3 bases at V and 1 base at J, with 6 bases between. The CDR3 loop spans 13 amino acids. DNA of the CDR3: TGTGCCAGCAGCTTTGGGGAGAACACTGAAGCTTTCTTT. This encodes CASSFGENTEAFF.

This clone was counted once. V usage is TRBV4-3 and J usage is TRBJ2-2, with TRBD1 as a possible D gene (6 bases). The V gene lost 3 bases and the J gene lost 5 bases, with 13 bases spanning the gap. This CDR3 spans 15 amino acids. Per germline, CDR1 LGHNA and CDR2 YSLEER. This chain's CDR3 is CASSHYRVGTGELFF. CDR3 bases: TGCGCCAGCAGCCACTACAGGGTGGGGACCGGGGAGCTGTTTTTT.

The V and J genes are TRBV11-2 and TRBJ2-3; 12 bases align to TRBD2. J lost 4 bases, V lost 6 bases, and 11 bases had no gene match. Germline V gene lookup returns CDR1 SGHAT and CDR2 FQNNGV. There are 17 residues in the CDR3. CDR3 nucleotide sequence: TGTGCCAGCAGACGCCTACCGGGACTAGCGGGCGCAGATACGCAGTATTTT. This gives the protein CASRRLPGLAGADTQYF.

This chain joins TRBV28 and TRBJ2-3; the D is unclear. Trimming pared 6 bases from V and 2 bases from J, leaving 6 bases between. Germline lookup yields CDR1 MDHEN and CDR2 SYDVKM. The CDR3 sequence is 12 residues long. The CDR3 nucleotides are TGTGCCAGCAGCCCGCCCACAGATACGCAGTATTTT. Translated, it gives CASSPPTDTQYF.

The chain has TRBV4-3 and TRBJ1-2; D unclear. V gave up 0 bases and J gave up 2 bases, with 10 bases separating them. The CDR3 runs to 15 residues. Germline V gives CDR1 LGHNA, CDR2 YSLEER. CDR3 DNA sequence: TGCGCCAGCAGCCAAGATACTTCCCCCAACTATGGCTACACCTTC. Encoded protein: CASSQDTSPNYGYTF.

The rearrangement uses TRBV27 and TRBJ2-7; D may correspond to TRBD1 or TRBD2 (7 bases each). Germline V gene data show CDR1 as MNHEY and CDR2 as SMNVEV (reference sequence). The CDR3 has 13 residues. Between the trimmed V and J ends, which lost 9 bases and 7 bases, there was a span of 19 bases. CDR3 sequence reads: CASGGGQLSEQYF. The CDR3 bases are TGTGCCAGTGGGGGGGGACAGCTCTCTGAGCAGTACTTC.

The chain links TRBV10-3 to TRBJ1-6; TRBD1 matches 7 bases. The CDR3 runs to 13 residues. The germline V gene encodes CDR1 ENHRY and CDR2 SYGVKD. With V trimmed by 10 bases and J by 8 bases, 8 bases remained unmatched. CDR3: CATLDREDSPLHF. CDR3 DNA sequence: TGTGCCACCCTCGACAGGGAAGATTCACCCCTCCACTTT.

This chain links TRBV4-3 with TRBJ2-7; 13 nucleotides match TRBD2. Germline-derived CDR1 and CDR2 are LGHNA and YSLEER. This CDR3 contains 17 residues. The V segment lost 4 bases and the J segment 2 bases; nucleotides outside the gene matches: 8. CDR3 amino acids: CASSPGLAGTLTYEQYF. Written as DNA, the CDR3 is TGCGCCAGCAGCCCGGGACTAGCGGGGACCTTGACCTACGAGCAGTACTTC.

This chain joins TRBV2 and TRBJ2-6, with D unclear. Per germline, CDR1 SNHLY and CDR2 FYNNEI. The CDR3 sequence is 15 residues long. With 4 bases removed from V and 4 bases from J, the gap between germline ends came to 11 bases. CDR3 in DNA: TGTGCCAGCAGTGCCCCAGATGGGGGGGCCAACGTCCTGACTTTC. As protein: CASSAPDGGANVLTF. The full variable domain, rest sourced from reference TRBV2 and TRBJ2-6, is EPEVTQTPSHQVTQMGQEVILRCVPISNHLYFYWYRQILGQKVEFLVSFYNNEISEKSEIFDDQFSVERPDGSNFTLKIRSTKLEDSAMYFCASSAPDGGANVLTFGAGSRLTVL.

This clone was detected only a few times. The chain links TRBV9 to TRBJ1-1; D is undetermined. Germline values: CDR1 SGDLS, CDR2 YYNGEE. This CDR3 region has 14 residues. V was cut by 0 bases and J by 2 bases, with 8 bases left in between. CDR3: CASSVVPVNTEAFF. The CDR3 DNA is TGTGCCAGCAGCGTAGTCCCGGTCAACACTGAAGCTTTCTTT.

This chain joins TRBV7-9 and TRBJ1-1; no firm D call. Germline V CDR1 and CDR2: SEHNR, FQNEAQ (reference sequence). V gave up 1 base and J gave up 6 bases, with 6 bases separating them. The CDR3 consists of 12 residues. The DNA for the CDR3 is TGTGCCAGCAGCTTAGTGGTTGCTGAAGCTTTCTTT. Translation gives CASSLVVAEAFF.

This chain joins TRBV4-3 and TRBJ2-7; no firm D call. The CDR3 totals 13 residues. Per germline, CDR1 LGHNA and CDR2 YSLEER. V was trimmed by 0 bases and J by 3 bases, leaving 6 bases between them. This CDR3 is CASSQDMGYEQYF. In DNA form, the CDR3 reads TGCGCCAGCAGCCAAGATATGGGCTACGAGCAGTACTTC.

The V gene is TRBV5-6, the J gene TRBJ1-6; a weak D match, TRBD1 (6 bases). CDR3 length equals 15 residues. With 3 bases removed from V and 10 bases from J, the gap between germline ends came to 17 bases. Germline loops: CDR1 SGHDT, CDR2 YYEEEE. CDR3: CASSSGTPRISPLHF. CDR3 DNA sequence: TGTGCCAGCAGCTCCGGGACACCGAGGATCTCACCCCTCCACTTT.

The rearrangement links TRBV4-3 to TRBJ2-5; 11 bases align to TRBD1. This CDR3 comprises 16 residues. Germline CDR1 and CDR2: LGHNA and YSLEER. Trimming took 1 base from V and 5 from J; bases not matched to a gene: 6. The CDR3 protein is CASSQAPGTGGETQYF. In DNA form, the CDR3 reads TGCGCCAGCAGCCAAGCCCCCGGGACAGGGGGGGAGACCCAGTACTTC.

The genes are TRBV9 and TRBJ2-3; 9 nucleotides line up with TRBD1. The CDR3 sequence is 16 residues long. The germline V gene has CDR1 SGDLS and CDR2 YYNGEE. J lost 6 bases, V lost 3 bases, and 11 bases had no gene match. The CDR3 sequence is CASSARTGQGVDTQYF. In DNA form, the CDR3 reads TGTGCCAGCAGCGCCCGCACGGGACAGGGCGTTGATACGCAGTATTTT. Combining the CDR3 with reference TRBV9 and TRBJ2-3 gives the whole variable domain DSGVTQTPKHLITATGQRVTLRCSPRSGDLSVYWYQQSLDQGLQFLIQYYNGEERAKGNILERFSAQQFPDLHSELNLSSLELGDSALYFCASSARTGQGVDTQYFGPGTRLTVL.

This rearrangement joins TRBV6-6 to TRBJ1-2; TRBD1 matches 9 bases. From germline, CDR1 is MNHNY and CDR2 SVGAGI (reference sequence). The CDR3 is 13 amino acids. With 7 bases clipped from V and 7 bases from J, the junction kept 7 bases outside the gene matches. The CDR3 sequence is CASTPGTGIGYTF. The CDR3 DNA reads as TGTGCCAGCACTCCCGGGACAGGGATTGGCTACACCTTC.

This chain links TRBV29-1 with TRBJ1-4; D remains ambiguous. Trimming removed 4 bases at V and 4 bases at J, with 4 bases between. In germline, CDR1 is SQVTM, CDR2 ANQGSEA. The CDR3 runs to 11 residues. The CDR3 reads CSVGSNEKLFF. CDR3 nucleotides: TGCAGCGTTGGGAGTAATGAAAAACTGTTTTTT.

The chain has TRBV7-6 and TRBJ2-2; possible D gene TRBD1, 7 bases. This CDR3 is built from 17 residues. V lost 1 base to trimming and J lost 6 bases, with 18 bases between them. CDR1 is SGHVS, CDR2 FNYEAQ, per germline. CDR3 protein: CASSLVTGTFGAGELFF. In nucleotides, the CDR3 is TGTGCCAGCAGCTTAGTGACAGGGACTTTTGGAGCCGGGGAGCTGTTTTTT.

This clone is medium-sized in the sample. CDR3 coding DNA: TGTGCCAGTAGTATAGCTGGATTTGGCACAGATACGCAGTATTTT. The encoded protein is CASSIAGFGTDTQYF. The rearrangement links TRBV19 to TRBJ2-3; D gene ambiguous. The V gene lost 1 base and the J gene lost 1 base, with 9 bases spanning the gap. There are 15 residues in the CDR3. CDR1 and CDR2 (germline): LNHDA, SQIVND (reference sequence).

CDR3: CASSVQGGWEKLFF. Here the CDR3 DNA reads TGTGCCAGCAGTGTCCAGGGCGGTTGGGAAAAACTGTTTTTT. V usage is TRBV6-1 and J usage is TRBJ1-4, with TRBD1 as a possible D gene (5 bases). Trimming took 4 bases from V and 8 from J, leaving 14 bases between them. Looked up from germline, CDR1 is MNHNS and CDR2 is SASEGT. This CDR3 has 14 amino acids.

The V gene is TRBV4-1, the J gene TRBJ1-1; D unclear. The CDR3 has 14 amino acids. The germline V gene has CDR1 MGHRA and CDR2 YSYEKL. V was cut by 1 base and J by 0 bases, with 6 bases left in between. CDR3 sequence reads: CASSQVGLNTEAFF. CDR3 nucleotides: TGCGCCAGCAGCCAAGTGGGATTGAACACTGAAGCTTTCTTT.

The rearrangement links TRBV9 to TRBJ2-3; TRBD2 might be the D (6 bases). The CDR3 covers 16 residues. Trimming shortened V by 6 bases and J by 2 bases, and 19 bases separated the two germline ends. Germline lookup yields CDR1 SGDLS and CDR2 YYNGEE. The CDR3 DNA is TGTGCCAGCATCGCCGGGGGTGGGACGGACACAGATACGCAGTATTTT. It specifies CASIAGGGTDTDTQYF. Full variable domain (remainder filled in from reference TRBV9 and TRBJ2-3): DSGVTQTPKHLITATGQRVTLRCSPRSGDLSVYWYQQSLDQGLQFLIQYYNGEERAKGNILERFSAQQFPDLHSELNLSSLELGDSALYFCASIAGGGTDTDTQYFGPGTRLTVL.